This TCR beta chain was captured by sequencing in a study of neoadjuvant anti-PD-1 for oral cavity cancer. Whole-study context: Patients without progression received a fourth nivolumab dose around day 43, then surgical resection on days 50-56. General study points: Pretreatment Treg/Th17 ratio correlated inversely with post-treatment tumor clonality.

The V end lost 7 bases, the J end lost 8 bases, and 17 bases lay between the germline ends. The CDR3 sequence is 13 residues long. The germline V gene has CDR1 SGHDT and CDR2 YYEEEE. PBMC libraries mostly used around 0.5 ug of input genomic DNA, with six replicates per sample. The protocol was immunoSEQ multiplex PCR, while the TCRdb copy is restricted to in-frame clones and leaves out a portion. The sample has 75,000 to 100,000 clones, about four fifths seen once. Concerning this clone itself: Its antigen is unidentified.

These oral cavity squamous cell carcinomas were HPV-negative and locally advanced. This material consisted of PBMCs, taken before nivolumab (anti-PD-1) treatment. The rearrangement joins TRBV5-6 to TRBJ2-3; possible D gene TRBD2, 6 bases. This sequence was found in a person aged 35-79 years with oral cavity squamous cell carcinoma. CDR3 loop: CASQHRGTGTQYF. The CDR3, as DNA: TGTGCCAGCCAACATCGGGGGACCGGTACGCAGTATTTT.